The clone carrying this T cell receptor beta chain was seen only once. As yet, its antigen is unknown. Using immunoSEQ multiplex PCR, the repertoire was profiled, and TCRdb retains in-frame clones only, with some absent. The sample has fewer than 200,000 clones; around nine tenths are singletons. Trimming removed 0 bases from V and 5 bases from J, with 10 bases in between. CDR1 and CDR2 from the germline V gene are LGHDT and YNNKEL (reference sequence). The CDR3 runs 14 residues. The data belong to a study of T cell responses to AZD1222 COVID-19 vaccine. The study, taken as a whole, reports: The donor group comprised mostly white British people and more females; the analysis possibly underestimated clonal diversity. Among spike-specific TCRs, nearly half reportedly target unmutated variant regions.

The TCR comes from an adult who received the AZD1222 COVID-19 vaccine. Sequencing was performed on peripheral blood, taken 28 days after the second AZD1222 dose. The chain employs TRBV3-1 (or the pseudogene TRBV3-2) and TRBJ1-1; maybe TRBD1 (5 bases). The CDR3 DNA reads as TGTGCCAGCAGCCAAGATCTCGGGGGAACTGAAGCTTTCTTT. It is translated as CASSQDLGGTEAFF.